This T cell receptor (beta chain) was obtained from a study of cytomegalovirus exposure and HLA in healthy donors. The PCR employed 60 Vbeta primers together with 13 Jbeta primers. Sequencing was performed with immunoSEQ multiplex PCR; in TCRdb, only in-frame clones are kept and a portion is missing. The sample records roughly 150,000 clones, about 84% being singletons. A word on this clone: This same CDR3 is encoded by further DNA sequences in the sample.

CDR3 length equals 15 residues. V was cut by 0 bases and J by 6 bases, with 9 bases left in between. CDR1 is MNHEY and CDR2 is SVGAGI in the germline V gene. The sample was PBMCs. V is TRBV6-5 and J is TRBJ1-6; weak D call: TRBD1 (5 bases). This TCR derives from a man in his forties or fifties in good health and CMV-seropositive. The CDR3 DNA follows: TGTGCCAGCAGTTACTCAGGCAGGGCTAATTCACCCCTCCACTTT. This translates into CASSYSGRANSPLHF.